The 31 T cell receptor beta chains given below trace back to one sample, sequenced in a study of neurological immune-mediated disorders (dated by TCRdb to the late 2010s). Library method: 5' RACE. TCRdb shows the sequencer as Illumina HiSeq 2500. TCRdb itself trimmed the public reads at Q25 with fastp, ran MiXCR and retained productive beta chains. Identical CDR3 protein sequences are pooled into one entry, listed with their most common genes and DNA. The sample yields fewer than 80,000 distinct CDR3 sequences; around 5% were counted once. Around 3.3% of the sample is held by the ten biggest clonotypes. The sequencing input was PBMCs. Receptors originate from a woman aged 45-60 years with multiple sclerosis.

This clonotype was detected ten times or more. The CDR3 sequence: CASSSRGLSGNTIYF. In DNA form, the CDR3 reads TGTGCCAGCAGTTCACGGGGCCTCTCTGGAAACACCATATATTTT. The chain has TRBV28 and TRBJ1-3, with D possibly being TRBD1 (5 bases). CDR3 length: 15 amino acids. The germline CDR1 and CDR2 sequences are MDHEN and SYDVKM. Deletions cut 4 bases from V and 0 bases from J, with 10 bases between.

This clonotype was seen at least ten times. The genes are TRBV7-3 and TRBJ2-3, with a possible D match to TRBD1 (5 bases). The V gene's germline CDR1 is SGHTA and CDR2 FQGTGA. Trimming cost V 4 bases and J 6 bases, with 8 bases left between them. The CDR3 has 12 amino acids. CDR3: CASSSGLDTQYF. CDR3 bases: TGTGCCAGCAGCTCAGGGTTGGATACGCAGTATTTT.

This clonotype was seen at least ten times. This chain connects TRBV10-3 to TRBJ1-1; D call uncertain. CDR1 and CDR2 (germline): ENHRY, SYGVKD. CDR3 size: 15 residues. V was cut by 0 bases and J by 2 bases, with 10 bases left in between. CDR3 protein: CAISESGRANTEAFF. The CDR3 nucleotides read TGTGCCATCAGTGAGTCCGGACGGGCTAACACTGAAGCTTTCTTT.

This clonotype showed up many times. This chain uses TRBV6-5 with TRBJ2-1; no definite D call. Trimming pared 6 bases from V and 4 bases from J, leaving 10 bases between. Germline V gene data show CDR1 as MNHEY and CDR2 as SVGAGI. The CDR3 contains 13 residues. The CDR3 DNA follows: TGTGCCAGCAGGATCGACACTTACAATGAGCAGTTCTTC. Amino acid sequence: CASRIDTYNEQFF.

Many counts were recorded for this clonotype. The gene calls are TRBV9 and TRBJ2-2; no clear D. Germline values: CDR1 SGDLS, CDR2 YYNGEE. The germline V and J ends were trimmed by 0 bases and 5 bases, with 5 bases remaining between them. The CDR3 extends over 13 amino acids. Written as DNA, the CDR3 is TGTGCCAGCAGCGTAGAGGGAACCGGGGAGCTGTTTTTT. Amino acid sequence: CASSVEGTGELFF. The full variable domain, its missing parts supplied by reference TRBV9 and TRBJ2-2, is DSGVTQTPKHLITATGQRVTLRCSPRSGDLSVYWYQQSLDQGLQFLIQYYNGEERAKGNILERFSAQQFPDLHSELNLSSLELGDSALYFCASSVEGTGELFFGEGSRLTVL.

At least ten counts were recorded for this clonotype. The chain has TRBV29-1 and TRBJ1-1; D unresolved. The CDR3 length is 13 residues. Germline values: CDR1 SQVTM, CDR2 ANQGSEA. Trimming took off 4 bases at V and 0 bases at J, with 9 bases between the two ends. The CDR3 DNA sequence: TGCAGCGTTGTACGGCATTTGAACACTGAAGCTTTCTTT. Translation: CSVVRHLNTEAFF.

The sample holds a few counts of this clonotype. The rearrangement links TRBV14 to TRBJ2-4; a weak D match, TRBD2 (6 bases). The CDR3 length is 17 residues. Germline lookup yields CDR1 SGHDN and CDR2 FVKESK. The V end lost 2 bases, the J end lost 5 bases, and 19 bases lay between the germline ends. DNA of the CDR3: TGTGCCAGCAGCCAAATCCGGCCGGGGGTGGCAGAAAACATTCAGTACTTC. This codes for CASSQIRPGVAENIQYF.

This clonotype was seen at least ten times. The chain couples TRBV7-8 to TRBJ2-7; 11 nucleotides agree with TRBD2. The CDR3 is 16 amino acids. V lost 0 bases to trimming and J lost 1 base; unmatched junction nucleotides: 2. Looked up from germline, CDR1 is SGHVS and CDR2 is FQNEAQ. CDR3 in amino acids: CASSLALAGGSYEQYF. CDR3 DNA sequence: TGTGCCAGCAGCTTAGCTCTAGCGGGGGGTTCCTACGAGCAGTACTTC.

This clonotype has ten or more counts. The CDR3 coding sequence is TGTGCCAGCAGCTTGGCGGGTCGGTTCAATGAGCAGTTCTTC. This gives the protein CASSLAGRFNEQFF. The genes are TRBV5-5 and TRBJ2-1; D call uncertain. Germline-derived CDR1 and CDR2 are SGHKS and YYEKEE (reference sequence). V gave up 0 bases and J gave up 6 bases, with 10 bases separating them. This CDR3 is built from 14 residues.

Many counts were recorded for this clonotype. This chain connects TRBV10-3 to TRBJ2-5; possibly TRBD1 for D (6 bases). Trimming left V 3 bases short and J 5 bases short, with 10 bases between. The CDR3 covers 13 residues. Germline-derived CDR1 and CDR2 are ENHRY and SYGVKD. In nucleotides, the CDR3 is TGTGCCATCAGTGAAGGGCAGGGGGAGACCCAGTACTTC. Protein: CAISEGQGETQYF.

Ten or more counts support this clonotype. This rearrangement joins TRBV7-2 to TRBJ2-3; D not certain. V was pared by 5 bases and J by 14 bases, with 20 bases between. Germline loops: CDR1 SGHTA, CDR2 FQGNSA. The CDR3 covers 13 residues. The CDR3 coding sequence is TGTGCCAGCAGCCCGACGTTGCTGGGGTTGGGGTATTTT. Translating gives CASSPTLLGLGYF.

In its sample, this clonotype was seen many times. V gene TRBV7-9 combines with J gene TRBJ2-7; the match to TRBD1 covers 7 bases. V shed 5 bases and J 7 bases; nucleotides not matched to a gene: 14. The CDR3 has 15 residues. Germline V CDR1 and CDR2: SEHNR, FQNEAQ (reference sequence). In DNA, the CDR3 is TGTGCCAGCAGCGAGAGGGACAGAGAGTTTTGGGAGCAGTACTTC. As protein: CASSERDREFWEQYF.

This clonotype was detected ten times or more. The CDR3 protein is CASSFPQRSSFQLNYGYTF. CDR3 DNA: TGTGCCAGCAGTTTCCCCCAGAGATCTAGCTTCCAACTGAACTATGGCTACACCTTC. V usage is TRBV28 and J usage is TRBJ1-2; D is undetermined. The V and J ends lost 3 bases and 2 bases respectively, with 25 bases between them. Germline V CDR1 and CDR2: MDHEN, SYDVKM. This CDR3 contains 19 residues.

This clonotype was recorded many times. V is TRBV11-1 and J is TRBJ1-6, with 7 bases matching TRBD1. With 4 bases clipped from V and 5 bases from J, the junction kept 8 bases outside the gene matches. Germline CDR1 is SGHAT and CDR2 is FQDESV (reference sequence). The CDR3 is 16 residues long. CDR3 residues: CASSSEIGQDNSPLHF. The CDR3 DNA follows: TGTGCCAGCAGCTCCGAAATAGGACAGGATAATTCACCCCTCCACTTT.

There are many counts of this clonotype. The rearrangement links TRBV29-1 to TRBJ2-7; 16 positions match TRBD2. Germline CDR1 is SQVTM and CDR2 is ANQGSEA. Unmatched junction bases numbered 7, after V lost 4 bases and J lost 4 bases. CDR3 length: 16 residues. The CDR3 nucleotides are TGCAGCGTTGTGGGGACTAGCGGGGGGGCGTATTACGAGCAGTACTTC. Amino acid sequence: CSVVGTSGGAYYEQYF.

This clonotype was seen repeatedly, ten times or more. The chain uses TRBV15 and TRBJ2-7; D is unclear. The CDR3 covers 12 residues. Deletions cut 1 base from V and 6 bases from J, with 7 bases between. In germline, CDR1 is LNHNV, CDR2 YYDKDF (reference sequence). The CDR3 sequence: CATSRGVVEQYV. The DNA for the CDR3 is TGTGCCACCAGCAGAGGGGTAGTCGAGCAGTACGTC.

This clonotype rates as medium-sized. The rearrangement links TRBV12-3 or TRBV12-4 to TRBJ1-6; D might be TRBD1 (5 bases). CDR3 length: 14 residues. V was pared by 4 bases and J by 10 bases, with 14 bases between. CDR3 nucleotides: TGTGCCAGCAGTTACTCGGTGGGGCTCTCACCCCTCCACTTT. It is translated as CASSYSVGLSPLHF.

This clonotype was counted between two and nine times. The gene calls are TRBV20-1 and TRBJ2-5; D might be TRBD2 (5 bases). Between the trimmed V and J ends, which lost 4 bases and 1 base, there was a span of 7 bases. The CDR3 totals 12 residues. Per the germline V gene, CDR1 is DFQATT and CDR2 is SNEGSKA (reference sequence). The chain's CDR3 is CSAMDFQETQYF. CDR3 nucleotides: TGCAGTGCTATGGACTTCCAAGAGACCCAGTACTTC.

This clonotype has at least ten counts. The genes are TRBV18 and TRBJ2-2; D is perhaps TRBD1 (5 bases). CDR3 length: 14 amino acids. V shed 4 bases and J shed 4 bases, with 10 bases lying between them. The germline V gene encodes CDR1 KGHSH and CDR2 LQKENI. The CDR3 sequence is CASSLDDSTGELFF. The CDR3 bases are TGTGCCAGCTCACTAGACGACAGCACCGGGGAGCTGTTTTTT.

This clonotype was counted many times. The chain joins TRBV12-3 or TRBV12-4 to TRBJ2-1; D may correspond to TRBD1 or TRBD2 (5 bases each). Trimming took off 6 bases at V and 2 bases at J, with 17 bases between the two ends. This CDR3 comprises 16 residues. DNA of the CDR3: TGTGCCAGCAGACCCGGGACCACTCTGACCTACAATGAGCAGTTCTTC. It codes for CASRPGTTLTYNEQFF.

This clonotype was seen a handful of times. At one end the junction does not follow the germline gene, possibly because of a read error. The rearrangement links TRBV7-8 to TRBJ1-5; D is perhaps TRBD1 (5 bases). This CDR3 spans 14 amino acids. The germline V gene encodes CDR1 SGHVS and CDR2 FQNEAQ. The CDR3 reads CASSFEEGNQPQNF. In DNA form, the CDR3 reads TGTGCCAGCAGCTTTGAAGAGGGGAATCAGCCCCAGAATTTT.

Ten or more counts support this clonotype. The rearrangement links TRBV20-1 to TRBJ1-5; D might be TRBD1 (5 bases). Trimming took 0 bases from V and 5 from J, leaving 14 bases between them. The CDR3 contains 15 residues. The germline gives CDR1 DFQATT, CDR2 SNEGSKA (reference sequence). The CDR3 here is CSARDAGGEDQPQHF. In DNA, the CDR3 is TGCAGTGCTAGAGATGCCGGGGGAGAGGATCAGCCCCAGCATTTT.

This clonotype was counted many times. A junction end diverges from the germline sequence, so it may reflect a read error. V and J are TRBV12-3 or TRBV12-4 and TRBJ2-7, with 7 bases aligning to TRBD1. This CDR3 has 13 amino acids. In DNA form, the CDR3 reads TGTGCCAGCAGGACAGGGACCTCTACGTTTTTGGACTTC. It translates to CASRTGTSTFLDF.

This clonotype has only a few counts. The chain combines TRBV5-1 with TRBJ2-3, with TRBD2 identical over 7 bases. The CDR3 is 14 residues long. V lost 6 bases, J lost 4 bases, and 8 bases stayed unmatched. CDR1 SGHRS and CDR2 YFSETQ come from the germline V gene. Here the CDR3 DNA reads TGCGCCAGCAACCTAGCGGAGGGCCCAGATACGCAGTATTTT. The encoded protein is CASNLAEGPDTQYF.

This clonotype was counted between two and nine times. The J gene is TRBJ2-5, the V gene TRBV6-5, with D maybe TRBD2 (6 bases). Trimming removed 6 bases from V and 4 bases from J, with 21 bases in between. Germline values: CDR1 MNHEY, CDR2 SVGAGI. CDR3 length: 16 residues. CDR3 nucleotides: TGTGCCAGCAGCCGTATACATGGGGGGATGCCAGAGACCCAGTACTTC. This encodes CASSRIHGGMPETQYF.

The rearrangement uses TRBV5-1 and TRBJ1-1; no firm D call. CDR3 length: 15 residues. Germline lookup yields CDR1 SGHRS and CDR2 YFSETQ. V shed 1 base and J shed 2 bases, with 12 bases lying between them. Written as DNA, the CDR3 is TGCGCCAGCAGCTTGTCTGGGAGAAGAAACACTGAAGCTTTCTTT. Amino acids: CASSLSGRRNTEAFF.

This clonotype was detected ten times or more. The junction departs from germline at one end; a sequencing error may be responsible. The chain recombines TRBV7-7 with TRBJ2-1, with 8 positions matching TRBD2. Germline CDR1 SSHAT, CDR2 FNYEAQ (reference sequence). This CDR3 region has 14 residues. The CDR3 DNA reads as TGTGCTAGCAGCGGGGGAGGAGAGTACAATGAGCAGTTCTTC. It yields the protein CASSGGGEYNEQFF.

There are a few counts of this clonotype. Its ends do not fully match the called genes, so a read error is possible. The chain couples TRBV6-2 or TRBV6-3 to TRBJ1-5, with TRBD1 as a possible D gene (5 bases). The CDR3 has 12 amino acids. Per the germline V gene, CDR1 is MNHEY and CDR2 is SVGEGT. DNA for the CDR3: TGTGCCAGCAGTGACTCGGGGGAGCCCCAGAATTTT. It translates to CASSDSGEPQNF.

The V and J genes are TRBV29-1 and TRBJ1-1, with D uncertain. CDR3 length: 13 residues. V lost 7 bases and J 1 base, leaving 13 bases between the germline ends. CDR1 and CDR2 (germline): SQVTM, ANQGSEA. The CDR3 is CSAYEAGNTEAFF. The CDR3 nucleotides are TGCAGCGCCTACGAGGCAGGGAACACTGAAGCTTTCTTT.

This clonotype was counted many times. The chain combines TRBV7-2 with TRBJ1-1, with no clear D. The germline gives CDR1 SGHTA, CDR2 FQGNSA. This CDR3 contains 12 residues. Trimming stripped 1 base from V and 6 bases from J, with 6 bases between. CDR3 DNA sequence: TGTGCCAGCAGCTTAGATCTCGCTGAAGCTTTCTTT. This gives the protein CASSLDLAEAFF.

This clonotype appeared many times. The V gene is TRBV20-1, the J gene TRBJ1-6, with unresolved D. V dropped 6 bases and J dropped 5 bases, with 14 bases sitting between them. CDR1 and CDR2 (germline): DFQATT, SNEGSKA (reference sequence). The CDR3 has 14 residues. The CDR3 DNA sequence: TGCAGTGCCATTGTCAGCGGGGATAATTCACCCCTCCACTTT. This encodes CSAIVSGDNSPLHF.